This is a list of T cell receptor beta chains from one sample in a study of regulatory T cells in long-lasting Graves disease. From the multiplex PCR reads, TCRdb called clonotypes with MiXCR, one entry per CDR3 protein. The data contain 560,000 or so distinct CDR3 sequences, roughly 15% of them singletons. These same records also appear under a second study, on T cells in Graves' hyperthyroidism and ophthalmopathy.

The sequences come from peripheral blood mononuclear cells (PBMCs), collected at new diagnosis, from a patient treated with antithyroid drugs. All receptors come from a man in his late teens or twenties with Graves disease. Each CDR3 is given with its conserved first and last residue. Each record gives: D gene, clone size, J gene, V gene, CDR3 DNA, CDR3 protein. The D gene is left open where the match is weak. The size entry is marked missing in some rows and otherwise reads once, few, many or a size class.

D: .; size: .; J: TRBJ2-3; V: TRBV27; DNA: TGTGCCAGCAGTTTAGGGGGGCCGATCACAGATACGCAGTATTTT; CDR3: CASSLGGPITDTQYF
D: TRBD2; size: .; J: TRBJ2-3; V: TRBV25-1; DNA: TGTGCCAGCAGTAGGGAGGCGGGAGGGGCGGCAAATACGCAGTATTTT; CDR3: CASSREAGGAANTQYF
D: TRBD2; size: many; J: TRBJ2-1; V: TRBV2; DNA: TGTGCCAGCCCGGGACTACCACCGAGTGGTGAGCAGTTCTTC; CDR3: CASPGLPPSGEQFF
D: TRBD1; size: .; J: TRBJ1-2; V: TRBV20-1; DNA: TGCAGTGCTAGAGGTCCGACAGGGGGAGGCTATGGCTACACCTTC; CDR3: CSARGPTGGGYGYTF
D: .; size: few; J: TRBJ2-7; V: TRBV4-1; DNA: TGCGCCAGCAGCCTTTCGGCCCGGGGGAGCTCCTACGAGCAGTACTTC; CDR3: CASSLSARGSSYEQYF
D: TRBD1; size: few; J: TRBJ1-4; V: TRBV20-1; DNA: TGCAGTGCTAGAGATACCAGAAAAGGGGGCGCGGGTGAAAAACTGTTTTTT; CDR3: CSARDTRKGGAGEKLFF
D: TRBD1; size: .; J: TRBJ2-5; V: TRBV7-9; DNA: TGTGCCAGCAGCTCGACCGGACAGGGGGAAGAGACCCAGTACTTC; CDR3: CASSSTGQGEETQYF
D: TRBD2; size: .; J: TRBJ2-1; V: TRBV6-9; DNA: TGTGCCAGCAGTTACAGTGGACTAGCGGCCTACAATGAGCAGTTCTTC; CDR3: CASSYSGLAAYNEQFF
D: .; size: .; J: TRBJ2-1; V: TRBV15; DNA: TGTGCCACCAGCAGGAGCCAGTTCCTAAATTACAATGAGCAGTTCTTC; CDR3: CATSRSQFLNYNEQFF
D: TRBD2; size: many; J: TRBJ2-5; V: TRBV24-1; DNA: TGTGCCACCAGTCCTATCGGGGCTAGCGGACCACCACTGGAGACCCAGTACTTC; CDR3: CATSPIGASGPPLETQYF
D: .; size: .; J: TRBJ1-5; V: TRBV19; DNA: TGTGCCAGTAGTAGCAGGGAGTCGGGTCAGCCCCAGCATTTT; CDR3: CASSSRESGQPQHF